The source of this T cell receptor beta chain is a study of spatial heterogeneity in lung cancer. Time point described: sample taken at primary tumor resection. Patients with untreated early-stage non-small cell lung cancer, numbering roughly 69, were the donors. Germline V gene data show CDR1 as SQVTM and CDR2 as ANQGSEA. This CDR3 contains 14 residues. Trimming stripped 0 bases from V and 5 bases from J, with 12 bases between. At least ten counts were recorded for this clonotype. The study tagged each TCR cDNA molecule with a unique molecular identifier. TCRdb re-analysed the 5' RACE reads in MiXCR, keeping a single row per CDR3 protein. The sample includes about 21,000 distinct CDR3 sequences, 3.5% to 5.5% seen only once; the top ten take around 7.4%.

The sample in question was PBMCs, obtained at surgery. The sequence derives from a male donor with early-stage non-small cell lung cancer. This chain joins TRBV29-1 and TRBJ2-3; no clear D gene. Here the CDR3 reads CSVEDQTRLDTQYF. In DNA, the CDR3 is TGCAGCGTTGAAGACCAGACACGATTAGATACGCAGTATTTT.